The 24 T cell receptor beta chains listed next were all sequenced from one sample in a study of regulatory T cells in long-lasting Graves disease. Through Arm-PCR of CDR3 regions and iRepertoire HTBI primers, TCR beta libraries were built. TCRdb passed the multiplex PCR reads through MiXCR, listing each CDR3 protein once. Counted here are approximately 350,000 distinct CDR3 sequences, 10% to 15% occurring once; the ten biggest clones make up over 15%. The time point here: newly diagnosed GD, antithyroid drugs for less than 3 months. From RNA extracted from PBMCs, the TCR library was made. The data also belong to a second study, concerning T cells in Graves' hyperthyroidism and ophthalmopathy.

The input for sequencing was peripheral blood mononuclear cells (PBMCs), taken at new diagnosis, from a patient treated with antithyroid drugs. The receptor source for this set is a woman aged 18-29 years with Graves disease.

The chain is built from TRBV18 and TRBJ2-6; perhaps TRBD1 as D (5 bases). Germline CDR1 and CDR2: KGHSH and LQKENI. Trimming shortened V by 2 bases and J by 7 bases, and 12 bases separated the two germline ends. The CDR3 contains 15 residues. DNA for the CDR3: TGTGCCAGCTCACCAGGGGCCTCACCAGCCAACGTCCTGACTTTC. Amino acid sequence: CASSPGASPANVLTF.

The sample holds a few counts of this clonotype. The DNA of the CDR3 is TGTGCCACCAGTGATCACTCGGGGCGGGCCCAGTACTTC. This codes for CATSDHSGRAQYF. V usage is TRBV24-1 and J usage is TRBJ2-5; D tentatively fits TRBD1 or TRBD2 (5 bases each). This CDR3 contains 13 residues. Per the germline V gene, CDR1 is KGHDR and CDR2 is SFDVKD. V dropped 3 bases and J dropped 9 bases, with 13 bases sitting between them.

This clonotype was picked up many times. The chain employs TRBV6-1 and TRBJ1-1, with D perhaps matching TRBD1 (5 bases). The CDR3 is 15 amino acids. The V end was cut by 6 bases, the J end by 0 bases, with 14 bases between. The germline V gene has CDR1 MNHNS and CDR2 SASEGT. CDR3 residues: CASRSEQDLNTEAFF. CDR3 DNA: TGTGCCAGCAGGTCAGAACAGGATTTGAACACTGAAGCTTTCTTT.

The chain couples TRBV10-3 to TRBJ2-2; the D is unclear. The CDR3 has 12 amino acids. The V end was cut by 10 bases, the J end by 1 base, with 7 bases between. Looked up from germline, CDR1 is ENHRY and CDR2 is SYGVKD. The CDR3 region is CATRRNTGELFF. The CDR3 DNA reads TGTGCCACACGCCGGAACACCGGGGAGCTGTTTTTT.

This clonotype was detected ten times or more. The chain carries TRBV15 and TRBJ2-1, with D possibly matching TRBD1 (6 bases). This CDR3 has 14 residues. Germline-derived CDR1 and CDR2 are LNHNV and YYDKDF (reference sequence). The ends were cut back, 0 bases at V and 9 bases at J, with 12 bases in the middle. CDR3 nucleotide sequence: TGTGCCACCAGCAGAGATGGGCGCAGGGGTGAGCAGTTCTTC. Protein product: CATSRDGRRGEQFF. Using reference TRBV15 and TRBJ2-1 for the parts outside the CDR3, the full variable domain is DAMVIQNPRYQVTQFGKPVTLSCSQTLNHNVMYWYQQKSSQAPKLLFHYYDKDFNNEADTPDNFQSRRPNTSFCFLDIRSPGLGDTAMYLCATSRDGRRGEQFFGPGTRLTVL.

This clonotype was recorded many times. The V gene is TRBV30, the J gene TRBJ2-5; TRBD1 or TRBD2 may be the D gene (5 bases each). Trimming took 4 bases from V and 0 from J, leaving 27 bases between them. This CDR3 spans 19 amino acids. Germline V gene sequence: CDR1 GTSNPN, CDR2 SVGIG (reference sequence). CDR3 nucleotides: TGTGCCTGGAAGGGGTGGACTCCAGGAAGAATGGGTTACCAAGAGACCCAGTACTTC. Translating gives CAWKGWTPGRMGYQETQYF.

This clonotype appeared many times. The chain recombines TRBV18 with TRBJ2-7; maybe TRBD1 (5 bases). Germline CDR1 is KGHSH and CDR2 is LQKENI. This CDR3 is built from 13 residues. V dropped 0 bases and J dropped 3 bases, with 6 bases sitting between them. CDR3 DNA: TGTGCCAGCTCACCACCTGACAGCTACGAGCAGTACGTC. This sequence encodes CASSPPDSYEQYV.

This chain links TRBV20-1 with TRBJ1-2; unclear D gene. The length of the CDR3 is 15 residues. Between the trimmed V and J ends, which lost 4 bases and 1 base, there was a span of 16 bases. CDR1 DFQATT and CDR2 SNEGSKA come from the germline V gene (reference sequence). CDR3 sequence (DNA): TGCAGTGCTATCTCCGTGGGGAGCATTAACTATGGCTACACCTTC. It is translated as CSAISVGSINYGYTF.

This clonotype showed up many times. The J gene is TRBJ1-1, the V gene TRBV20-1; D is uncertain. Between the trimmed V and J ends, which lost 2 bases and 1 base, there was a span of 8 bases. This CDR3 spans 13 amino acids. Germline CDR1 DFQATT, CDR2 SNEGSKA (reference sequence). This CDR3 is CSARRDGNTEAFF. The DNA for the CDR3 is TGCAGTGCTAGACGCGACGGGAACACTGAAGCTTTCTTT.

In its sample, this clonotype was seen a few times. This sequence may be a read error, since a much larger clone differs from it by one base. The chain couples TRBV27 to TRBJ1-5; no clear D gene. V lost 3 bases to trimming and J lost 3 bases, with 6 bases between them. CDR1 MNHEY and CDR2 SMNVEV come from the germline V gene (reference sequence). This CDR3 has 13 amino acids. CDR3 nucleotide sequence: TGTGCCAGCAGTTTTGGGGTCAATCAGCCCCAGCATTTT. Amino acid sequence: CASSFGVNQPQHF.

This clonotype was found a few times. The chain combines TRBV19 with TRBJ1-1; 7 positions match TRBD1. There are 13 residues in the CDR3. V lost 2 bases and J lost 10; bases outside the gene matches: 7. Germline CDR1 and CDR2: LNHDA and SQIVND (reference sequence). Written as DNA, the CDR3 is TGTGCCAGTAGTATAAGGTGGTCAGGGGGAGCTTTCTTT. Residues: CASSIRWSGGAFF. Using reference TRBV19 and TRBJ1-1 for the parts outside the CDR3, the full variable domain is DGGITQSPKYLFRKEGQNVTLSCEQNLNHDAMYWYRQDPGQGLRLIYYSQIVNDFQKGDIAEGYSVSREKKESFPLTVTSAQKNPTAFYLCASSIRWSGGAFFGQGTRLTVV.

This clonotype showed up many times. This rearrangement joins TRBV7-3 to TRBJ2-1; 13 bases map to TRBD2. The CDR3 loop spans 20 amino acids. Trimming removed 2 bases from V and 3 bases from J; junction bases left unmatched: 13. Germline CDR1 SGHTA, CDR2 FQGTGA. CDR3 residues: CASSLRGRTSGGRVYNEQFF. The CDR3 DNA follows: TGTGCCAGCAGCTTACGAGGGAGGACTAGCGGGGGCCGGGTCTACAATGAGCAGTTCTTC.

This clonotype was counted at least ten times. The CDR3 nucleotides are TGTGCCAGCAGCTTTCAGGGTTTCGAGGGCTACACCTTC. It specifies CASSFQGFEGYTF. The chain joins TRBV11-2 to TRBJ1-2; TRBD1 is a possible D gene (5 bases). V was trimmed by 3 bases and J by 8 bases, leaving 13 bases between them. CDR1 and CDR2 from the germline V gene are SGHAT and FQNNGV. This CDR3 spans 13 amino acids.

This clonotype was picked up a small number of times. The chain joins TRBV7-9 to TRBJ1-5, with D unclear. The CDR3 covers 12 residues. Trimming took off 8 bases at V and 6 bases at J, with 11 bases between the two ends. CDR1 and CDR2 from the germline V gene are SEHNR and FQNEAQ (reference sequence). CDR3 DNA sequence: TGTGCCAGCTTGAGGTTGAGTCAGCCCCAGCATTTT. It codes for CASLRLSQPQHF.

This clonotype was counted ten times or more. As DNA, the CDR3 is TGTGCCAGCGGCAGGTACTTGAACACTGAAGCTTTCTTT. Translating gives CASGRYLNTEAFF. The chain carries TRBV27 and TRBJ1-1; no definite D call. This CDR3 contains 13 residues. V shed 8 bases and J shed 0 bases, with 10 bases lying between them. Per germline, CDR1 MNHEY and CDR2 SMNVEV (reference sequence).

This clonotype was seen at least ten times. This chain connects TRBV12-3 or TRBV12-4 to TRBJ1-1, with TRBD1 matching over 7 bases. The CDR3 covers 16 residues. Losses at the gene ends were 1 base for V and 0 bases for J; bases not matched to a gene: 5. The CDR3 DNA reads TGTGCCAGCAGTTTAGGGCCAGGGGGGATGAACACTGAAGCTTTCTTT. It encodes CASSLGPGGMNTEAFF.

This clonotype was seen ten or more times. The genes are TRBV2 and TRBJ2-5, with D possibly TRBD1 on 5 matching bases. V was trimmed by 0 bases and J by 2 bases, leaving 10 bases between them. The V gene's germline CDR1 is SNHLY and CDR2 FYNNEI. This CDR3 has 15 amino acids. The CDR3 region is CASSEALTAQETQYF. The CDR3, as DNA: TGTGCCAGCAGTGAAGCGCTGACAGCTCAAGAGACCCAGTACTTC.

V gene TRBV6-2 or TRBV6-3 combines with J gene TRBJ1-3, with D uncertain. In germline, CDR1 is MNHEY, CDR2 SVGEGT. The V gene lost 5 bases and the J gene lost 0 bases, with 14 bases spanning the gap. The CDR3 runs to 16 residues. This chain's CDR3 is CASSPGGYHSGNTIYF. CDR3 sequence (DNA): TGTGCCAGCAGTCCGGGAGGATATCACTCTGGAAACACCATATATTTT.

This clonotype was observed a few times. The chain joins TRBV4-1 to TRBJ2-7, with 12 nucleotides matching TRBD2. Germline CDR1 and CDR2: MGHRA and YSYEKL. The J segment lost 0 bases and the V segment lost 4 bases, leaving 1 base of the junction unmatched. This CDR3 region has 15 residues. CDR3 protein: CASSPSGGGSYEQYF. The DNA for the CDR3 is TGCGCCAGCAGCCCTAGCGGGGGGGGCTCCTACGAGCAGTACTTC.

This clonotype was seen many times. The V call is TRBV20-1, the J call TRBJ1-6; D remains unclear. Between the trimmed V and J ends, which lost 0 bases and 0 bases, there was a span of 9 bases. The CDR3 length is 16 residues. CDR1 and CDR2 (germline): DFQATT, SNEGSKA (reference sequence). CDR3 region: CSARDRESSYNSPLHF. The CDR3 coding sequence is TGCAGTGCTAGAGACCGGGAGAGCTCCTATAATTCACCCCTCCACTTT.

The rearrangement joins TRBV24-1 to TRBJ2-5; D ambiguous. Germline CDR1 KGHDR, CDR2 SFDVKD. The CDR3 has 13 amino acids. V lost 3 bases to trimming and J lost 2 bases, with 6 bases between them. In DNA form, the CDR3 reads TGTGCCACCAGTGATCACCAGCAAGAGACCCAGTACTTC. Protein product: CATSDHQQETQYF.

The gene calls are TRBV6-5 and TRBJ2-5, with D possibly being TRBD2 (5 bases). V lost 4 bases and J lost 2, with 11 bases in between. This CDR3 region has 14 residues. Per the germline V gene, CDR1 is MNHEY and CDR2 is SVGAGI. The CDR3 protein is CASSFYSGQETQYF. In DNA, the CDR3 is TGTGCCAGCAGTTTTTATTCGGGGCAAGAGACCCAGTACTTC.

This clonotype was counted ten times or more. The chain has TRBV2 and TRBJ2-1, with TRBD2 identical over 7 bases. Looked up from germline, CDR1 is SNHLY and CDR2 is FYNNEI. The CDR3 loop spans 16 amino acids. V lost 6 bases, J lost 0 bases, and 8 bases stayed unmatched. CDR3 nucleotide sequence: TGTGCCAGCAGCGGTCCCGGGGGGAGCTCCTACAATGAGCAGTTCTTC. It translates to CASSGPGGSSYNEQFF.

This clonotype was seen at least ten times. The CDR3 nucleotides read TGTGCCAGCAGTTTATTACAGGGGGCACAAGAGACCCAGTACTTC. This translates into CASSLLQGAQETQYF. The rearrangement uses TRBV12-3 or TRBV12-4 and TRBJ2-5, with TRBD1 matching over 9 bases. V was pared by 2 bases and J by 2 bases, with 3 bases of the junction left unmatched. The CDR3 has 15 residues.